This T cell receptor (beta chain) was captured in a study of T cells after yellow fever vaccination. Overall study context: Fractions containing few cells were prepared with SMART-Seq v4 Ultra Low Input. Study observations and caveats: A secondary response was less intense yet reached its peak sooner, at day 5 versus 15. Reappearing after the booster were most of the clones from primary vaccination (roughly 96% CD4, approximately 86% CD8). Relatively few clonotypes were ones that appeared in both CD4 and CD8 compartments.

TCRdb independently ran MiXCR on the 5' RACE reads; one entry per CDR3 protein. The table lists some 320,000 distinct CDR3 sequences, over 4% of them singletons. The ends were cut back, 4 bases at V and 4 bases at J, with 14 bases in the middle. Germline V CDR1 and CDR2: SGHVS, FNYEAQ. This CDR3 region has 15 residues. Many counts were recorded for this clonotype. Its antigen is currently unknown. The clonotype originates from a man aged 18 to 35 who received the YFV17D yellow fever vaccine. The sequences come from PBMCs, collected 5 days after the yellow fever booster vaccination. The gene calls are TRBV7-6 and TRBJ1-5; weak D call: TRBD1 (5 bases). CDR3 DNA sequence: TGTGCCAGCAGCTCCTTCACGGGGGGGAATCAGCCCCAGCATTTT. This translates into CASSSFTGGNQPQHF.